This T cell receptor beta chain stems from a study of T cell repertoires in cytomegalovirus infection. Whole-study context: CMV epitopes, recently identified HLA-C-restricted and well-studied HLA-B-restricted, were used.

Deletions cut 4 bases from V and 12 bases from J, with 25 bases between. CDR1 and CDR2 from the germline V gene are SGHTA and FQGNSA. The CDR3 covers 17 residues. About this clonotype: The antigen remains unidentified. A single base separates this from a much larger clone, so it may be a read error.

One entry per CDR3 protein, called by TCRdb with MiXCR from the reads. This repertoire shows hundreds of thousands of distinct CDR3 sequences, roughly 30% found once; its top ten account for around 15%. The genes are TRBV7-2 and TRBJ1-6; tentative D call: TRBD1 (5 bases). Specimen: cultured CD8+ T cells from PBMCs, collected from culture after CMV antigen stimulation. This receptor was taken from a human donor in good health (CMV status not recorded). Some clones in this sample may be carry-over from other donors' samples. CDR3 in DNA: TGTGCCAGCAGCTCAGCACCGGGACGGGCCTCGAGTGGACCCCTCCACTTT. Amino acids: CASSSAPGRASSGPLHF.